Listed below are T cell receptor beta chains from one sample, sequenced in a study of monozygotic twins with cystic fibrosis. The assay was immunoSEQ multiplex PCR, and TCRdb's table has in-frame clones only and misses some. The table records approximately 36,000 clones, around 90% of them present only once. The specimen sequenced was blood. The receptors shown here come from a boy between 2 and 10 years old with cystic fibrosis. CDR3s include the opening cysteine and the closing phenylalanine or tryptophan. The order of the fields is D gene, clone size, V gene, J gene, CDR3 DNA, CDR3 protein. D genes are given only for firm matches. Clone size is not always given. Where it is, it says once, few, many or a class for expanded clones.

d_gene: .
abundance: .
v_gene: TRBV19
j_gene: TRBJ1-2
CDR3nt: TGTGCCAGTGGGGCGGGGAGACTGTTCTATGGCTACACCTTC
CDR3aa: CASGAGRLFYGYTF

d_gene: .
abundance: .
v_gene: TRBV7-7
j_gene: TRBJ1-5
CDR3nt: TGTGCCAGCAGCTTCCCGGGAGCCGGGCAGGTAAATCAGCCCCAGCATTTT
CDR3aa: CASSFPGAGQVNQPQHF

d_gene: TRBD2
abundance: .
v_gene: TRBV9
j_gene: TRBJ2-5
CDR3nt: TGTGCCAGCAGCCCGGGACTAGCGGGGGGAAGCGAGGTCCAAGAGACCCAGTACTTC
CDR3aa: CASSPGLAGGSEVQETQYF

d_gene: .
abundance: .
v_gene: TRBV13
j_gene: TRBJ2-1
CDR3nt: TGTGCCAGCAGCTTAGGCGTCCCCAATGAGCAGTTCTTC
CDR3aa: CASSLGVPNEQFF

d_gene: .
abundance: .
v_gene: TRBV13
j_gene: TRBJ2-6
CDR3nt: TGTGCCAGCAGCTTTTTAGGAGGGACTGGGGCCAACGTCCTGACTTTC
CDR3aa: CASSFLGGTGANVLTF

d_gene: .
abundance: .
v_gene: TRBV15
j_gene: TRBJ1-5
CDR3nt: TGTGCCACCAGCCCCCGACAGGAGACAAATCAGCCCCAGCATTTT
CDR3aa: CATSPRQETNQPQHF

d_gene: .
abundance: .
v_gene: TRBV7-9
j_gene: TRBJ1-5
CDR3nt: TGTGCCAGCAGCTCCACCGGGAATAGCAATCAGCCCCAGCATTTT
CDR3aa: CASSSTGNSNQPQHF

d_gene: TRBD1
abundance: few
v_gene: TRBV2
j_gene: TRBJ1-2
CDR3nt: TGTGCCAGCAGTGAAGAACAGGGGGGCTATGGCTACACCTTC
CDR3aa: CASSEEQGGYGYTF

d_gene: .
abundance: .
v_gene: TRBV11-2
j_gene: TRBJ1-1
CDR3nt: TGTGCCAGCAGCACCTGGACAGCTGAAGCTTTCTTT
CDR3aa: CASSTWTAEAFF

d_gene: .
abundance: .
v_gene: TRBV9
j_gene: TRBJ1-1
CDR3nt: TGTGCCAGCAGCGTAGGCGGTCAGGGAAGCACTGAAGCTTTCTTT
CDR3aa: CASSVGGQGSTEAFF

d_gene: .
abundance: .
v_gene: TRBV10-3
j_gene: TRBJ2-3
CDR3nt: TGTGCCATCTCCGGCGATCAGGGTACGCAGTATTTT
CDR3aa: CAISGDQGTQYF

d_gene: .
abundance: .
v_gene: TRBV29-1
j_gene: TRBJ2-7
CDR3nt: TGCAGCGTTGGATCTGGAGGGGTGACCTCCGAGCAGTACTTC
CDR3aa: CSVGSGGVTSEQYF

d_gene: TRBD1
abundance: .
v_gene: TRBV7-3
j_gene: TRBJ2-7
CDR3nt: TGTGCCAGCAGCCCCGGGACAGGGACCTACGAGCAGTACTTC
CDR3aa: CASSPGTGTYEQYF

d_gene: .
abundance: .
v_gene: TRBV9
j_gene: TRBJ2-7
CDR3nt: TGTGCCAGCAGCAAGACGGGCTCGTCCCACGAGCAGTACTTC
CDR3aa: CASSKTGSSHEQYF

d_gene: TRBD1
abundance: .
v_gene: TRBV18
j_gene: TRBJ1-2
CDR3nt: TGTGCCAGCTCACCGCGGGACAGGGGGTACAGTGGCTACACCTTC
CDR3aa: CASSPRDRGYSGYTF

d_gene: TRBD1
abundance: .
v_gene: TRBV6-5
j_gene: TRBJ1-2
CDR3nt: TGTGCCAGCAGTTACACACGACAGGGAGCTAACTATGGCTACACCTTC
CDR3aa: CASSYTRQGANYGYTF

d_gene: .
abundance: .
v_gene: TRBV5-6
j_gene: TRBJ1-2
CDR3nt: TGTGCCAGCAGCTTGTTAGGACTTGGTGGCTACACCTTC
CDR3aa: CASSLLGLGGYTF

d_gene: TRBD1
abundance: .
v_gene: TRBV18
j_gene: TRBJ2-2
CDR3nt: TGTGCCAGCTCACCACCGTCAGGGGGCACCGGGGAGCTGTTTTTT
CDR3aa: CASSPPSGGTGELFF

d_gene: .
abundance: .
v_gene: TRBV7-2
j_gene: TRBJ1-6
CDR3nt: TGTGCCAGCAGCGTAGCCCTAGCAACACAGGGTTTATCGAATTCACCCCTCCACTTT
CDR3aa: CASSVALATQGLSNSPLHF

d_gene: .
abundance: .
v_gene: TRBV7-2
j_gene: TRBJ2-2
CDR3nt: TGTGCCAGCAGCTTGTACAGGGCAACCGGGGAGCTGTTTTTT
CDR3aa: CASSLYRATGELFF

d_gene: .
abundance: .
v_gene: TRBV5-6
j_gene: TRBJ1-2
CDR3nt: TGTGCCAGCAGCTTGGAGGGGGCTAACTATGGCTACACCTTC
CDR3aa: CASSLEGANYGYTF

d_gene: .
abundance: .
v_gene: TRBV2
j_gene: TRBJ1-2
CDR3nt: TGTGCCAGCTCGCCAGGGGTACGCGGGATAGGCTACACCTTC
CDR3aa: CASSPGVRGIGYTF

d_gene: TRBD2
abundance: once
v_gene: TRBV6-5
j_gene: TRBJ2-7
CDR3nt: TGTGCCACGCAGAAGATAGCGGGAAGGATCTACGAGCAGTACTTC
CDR3aa: CATQKIAGRIYEQYF

d_gene: .
abundance: .
v_gene: TRBV10-3
j_gene: TRBJ2-3
CDR3nt: TGTGCCATCAGTGTCGGGTCCGACAGGACAGATACGCAGTATTTT
CDR3aa: CAISVGSDRTDTQYF

d_gene: .
abundance: .
v_gene: TRBV10-3
j_gene: TRBJ1-2
CDR3nt: TGTGCCATCAGTTCGGCAGAAATCTATGGCTACACCTTC
CDR3aa: CAISSAEIYGYTF

d_gene: TRBD1
abundance: .
v_gene: TRBV7-9
j_gene: TRBJ1-1
CDR3nt: TGTGCCAGCAGCTTAGGTTATTTGGGGACAGGGGGACCCAACACTGAAGCTTTCTTT
CDR3aa: CASSLGYLGTGGPNTEAFF

d_gene: .
abundance: .
v_gene: TRBV9
j_gene: TRBJ2-7
CDR3nt: TGTGCCAGCAGCCCTGGGCCGGATACCGCATACGAGCAGTACTTC
CDR3aa: CASSPGPDTAYEQYF

d_gene: .
abundance: .
v_gene: TRBV5-4
j_gene: TRBJ1-2
CDR3nt: TGTGCCAGCAGCTTGGAATTAAGACAGGCGAGTGGCTACACCTTC
CDR3aa: CASSLELRQASGYTF

d_gene: .
abundance: .
v_gene: TRBV11-2
j_gene: TRBJ1-4
CDR3nt: TGTGCCAGCAGCTCCCAGAGTAGCGAAAAACTGTTTTTT
CDR3aa: CASSSQSSEKLFF

d_gene: TRBD1
abundance: .
v_gene: TRBV15
j_gene: TRBJ2-3
CDR3nt: TGTGCCACCAGCATAGGACAGGGGGCTTTAGATACGCAGTATTTT
CDR3aa: CATSIGQGALDTQYF

d_gene: .
abundance: .
v_gene: TRBV7-3
j_gene: TRBJ2-5
CDR3nt: TGTGCCAGCAGCTTAGTCTCTGGAGAGACCCAGTACTTC
CDR3aa: CASSLVSGETQYF

d_gene: TRBD1
abundance: .
v_gene: TRBV6-5
j_gene: TRBJ2-5
CDR3nt: TGTGCCAGCAGTTACTCCATAACAGGGGTCGGAGAGACCCAGTACTTC
CDR3aa: CASSYSITGVGETQYF

d_gene: .
abundance: .
v_gene: TRBV29-1
j_gene: TRBJ1-1
CDR3nt: TGCAGCGTTGATCCTCGGGGGGGCACTGAAGCTTTCTTT
CDR3aa: CSVDPRGGTEAFF

d_gene: TRBD2
abundance: .
v_gene: TRBV10-3
j_gene: TRBJ2-3
CDR3nt: TGTGCCATCAGTGTCGAGGTTGGGACTAGCGGGGAGGAGACAGATACGCAGTATTTT
CDR3aa: CAISVEVGTSGEETDTQYF

d_gene: TRBD2
abundance: .
v_gene: TRBV9
j_gene: TRBJ2-4
CDR3nt: TGTGCCAGCAGCGTAGGACTAGCACCAGACATTCAGTACTTC
CDR3aa: CASSVGLAPDIQYF